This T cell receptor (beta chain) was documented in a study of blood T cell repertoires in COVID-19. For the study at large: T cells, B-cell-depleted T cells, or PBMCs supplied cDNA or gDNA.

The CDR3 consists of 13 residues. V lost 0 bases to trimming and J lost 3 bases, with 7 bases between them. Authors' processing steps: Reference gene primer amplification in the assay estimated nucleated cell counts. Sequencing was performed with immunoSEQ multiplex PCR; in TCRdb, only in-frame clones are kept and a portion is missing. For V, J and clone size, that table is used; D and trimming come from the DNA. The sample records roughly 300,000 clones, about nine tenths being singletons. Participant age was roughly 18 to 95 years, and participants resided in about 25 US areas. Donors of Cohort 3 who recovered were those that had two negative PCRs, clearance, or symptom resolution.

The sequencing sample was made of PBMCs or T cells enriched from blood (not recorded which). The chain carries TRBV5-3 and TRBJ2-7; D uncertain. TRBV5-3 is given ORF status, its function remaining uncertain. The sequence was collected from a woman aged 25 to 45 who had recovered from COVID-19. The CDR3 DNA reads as TGTGCCAGAAGCTTGGGCAGTTTCTACGAGCAGTACTTC. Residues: CARSLGSFYEQYF.